One and the same sample provided the 7 T cell receptor beta chains below, sequenced in a study of blood T cells in healthy people across ages. Primers used in a second PCR of roughly 6 to 12 cycles were a sample-barcoded 5' primer and a J-beta primer mix. MiXCR, run by TCRdb on the 5' RACE reads, gives a single entry per CDR3 protein. The sample contains over a million distinct CDR3 sequences, around 55% of which appear only once. Input material: blood. These TCRs come from a man aged 18 to 29 in good health.

The CDR3 DNA is TGCGCCAGCAGCCAAGATCAAGCGGGAGTCGAAAATGAGCAGTTCTTC. As protein: CASSQDQAGVENEQFF. V and J are TRBV4-1 and TRBJ2-1, with TRBD2 matching 8 bases. J gave up 7 bases and V 0 bases, and 8 bases lay outside the gene matches. Germline V gene lookup returns CDR1 MGHRA and CDR2 YSYEKL. The CDR3 has 16 residues.

This clonotype has only one observation. The chain joins TRBV12-3 or TRBV12-4 to TRBJ1-5, with D hard to call. The CDR3 is 12 amino acids. The germline V and J ends were trimmed by 6 bases and 10 bases, with 13 bases remaining between them. The CDR3 loop is CASSLDPHPQHF. The CDR3 bases are TGTGCCAGCAGCCTAGACCCTCATCCCCAGCATTTT.

This clonotype appeared a few times. The gene calls are TRBV7-9 and TRBJ2-7; 7 nucleotides match TRBD2. Germline CDR1 and CDR2: SEHNR and FQNEAQ (reference sequence). V lost 3 bases, J lost 5 bases, and 13 bases stayed unmatched. The CDR3 covers 16 residues. The CDR3 loop is CASSFLLGGEINEQYF. CDR3 nucleotide sequence: TGTGCCAGCAGCTTTCTTCTGGGAGGGGAAATAAACGAGCAGTACTTC. Filled out from reference TRBV7-9 and TRBJ2-7, the complete variable domain reads DTGVSQNPRHKITKRGQNVTFRCDPISEHNRLYWYRQTLGQGPEFLTYFQNEAQLEKSRLLSDRFSAERPKGSFSTLEIQRTEQGDSAMYLCASSFLLGGEINEQYFGPGTRLTVT.

The V gene is TRBV30, the J gene TRBJ2-1, with D perhaps matching TRBD1 (8 bases). Trimming left V 5 bases short and J 6 bases short, with 17 bases between. The germline gives CDR1 GTSNPN, CDR2 SVGIG (reference sequence). The CDR3 runs to 14 residues. CDR3 residues: CAWHRGGSRNEQFF. The CDR3 DNA is TGTGCCTGGCACAGGGGGGGATCTCGCAATGAGCAGTTCTTC.

This clonotype was seen a few times. This chain connects TRBV12-3 or TRBV12-4 to TRBJ1-2; D is ambiguous. Trimming took 7 bases from V and 4 from J, leaving 10 bases between them. CDR3 length: 12 residues. The CDR3 spells CASTQTAYGYTF. The CDR3, as DNA: TGTGCCAGCACCCAGACTGCCTATGGCTACACCTTC.

In the case of this clonotype: The junction shows a germline mismatch at one end, possibly a read error. The rearrangement uses TRBV7-9 and TRBJ1-5; D is unresolved. This CDR3 spans 13 amino acids. Germline V gene lookup returns CDR1 SEHNR and CDR2 FQNEAQ (reference sequence). CDR3 amino acids: CVSSLDVGQPQHF. The CDR3 DNA sequence: TGTGTCAGCAGCTTAGATGTCGGTCAGCCCCAGCATTTT.

CDR3 DNA: TGTGCCAGCAGTCACGGGGGTTCGGGCTACACCTTC. Its translation is CASSHGGSGYTF. The J gene is TRBJ1-2, the V gene TRBV11-1, with a weak D call TRBD1 (5 bases). The CDR3 loop spans 12 amino acids. In germline, CDR1 is SGHAT, CDR2 FQDESV (reference sequence). Trimming stripped 6 bases from V and 8 bases from J, with 13 bases between.